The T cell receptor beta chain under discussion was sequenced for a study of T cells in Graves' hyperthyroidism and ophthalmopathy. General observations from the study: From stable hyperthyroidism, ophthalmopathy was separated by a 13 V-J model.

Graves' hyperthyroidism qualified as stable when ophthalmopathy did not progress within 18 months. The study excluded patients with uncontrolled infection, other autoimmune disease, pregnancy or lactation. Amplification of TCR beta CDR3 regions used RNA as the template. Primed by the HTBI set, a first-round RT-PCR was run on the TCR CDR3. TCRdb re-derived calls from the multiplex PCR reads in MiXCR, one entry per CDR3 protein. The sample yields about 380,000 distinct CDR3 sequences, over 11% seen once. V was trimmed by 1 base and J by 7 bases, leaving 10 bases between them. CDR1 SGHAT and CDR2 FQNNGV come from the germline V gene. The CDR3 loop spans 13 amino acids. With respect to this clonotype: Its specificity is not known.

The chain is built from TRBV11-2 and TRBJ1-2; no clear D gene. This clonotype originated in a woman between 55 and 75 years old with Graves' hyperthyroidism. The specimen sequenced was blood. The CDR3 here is CASSLGGGFGYTF. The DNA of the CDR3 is TGTGCCAGCAGCTTAGGGGGTGGGTTTGGCTACACCTTC.